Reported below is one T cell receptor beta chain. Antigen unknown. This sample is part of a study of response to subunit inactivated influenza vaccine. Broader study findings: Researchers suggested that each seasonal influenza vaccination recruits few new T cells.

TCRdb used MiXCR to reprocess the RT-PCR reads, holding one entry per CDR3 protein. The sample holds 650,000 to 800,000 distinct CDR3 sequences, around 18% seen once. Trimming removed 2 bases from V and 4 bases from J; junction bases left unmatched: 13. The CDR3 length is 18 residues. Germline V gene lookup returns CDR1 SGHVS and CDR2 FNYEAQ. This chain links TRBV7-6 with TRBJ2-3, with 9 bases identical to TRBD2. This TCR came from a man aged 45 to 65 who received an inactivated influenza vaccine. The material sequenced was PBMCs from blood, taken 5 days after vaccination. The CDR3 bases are TGTGCCAGCAGCTTAAGGATTGGTAGCGGGAGTCGCGCAGATACGCAGTATTTT. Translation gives CASSLRIGSGSRADTQYF.